This is a list of T cell receptor beta chains from one sample in a study of blood T cells in healthy people across ages. One entry per CDR3 protein, called by TCRdb with MiXCR from the 5' RACE reads. The repertoire includes 1.5 million to 2 million distinct CDR3 sequences, 34% of them detected once, and 11% sits in the top ten. Specimen: blood. Receptors originate from a woman aged 25 to 39 in good health. Each CDR3 is given with its conserved first and last residue. Fields, in order: CDR3 DNA, CDR3 protein, J gene, D gene, V gene, clone size. A D gene is named only where the DNA matches it firmly. Clone sizes are given selectively: once, few, many, or a class where the clone is expanded.

TGTGCCAGCAGCCCACGTGGGACTAATAAGTTCAATGAGCAGTTCTTC CASSPRGTNKFNEQFF TRBJ2-1 TRBD2 TRBV6-6 .
TGTGCCAGCAGCCGGGACCCTAGGGGCAATCAGCCCCAGCATTTT CASSRDPRGNQPQHF TRBJ1-5 . TRBV3-1 .
TGTGCCAGCAGCGTGGATAACAGGGGTGAGACCCAGTTCTTT CASSVDNRGETQFF TRBJ2-1 TRBD1 TRBV9 .
TGTGCCTGGAGTGGCCCCACGGAGACCCAGTACTTC CAWSGPTETQYF TRBJ2-5 . TRBV30 few
TGCAGCGTTGACGCGGGCAGGGGTTCCTACGAGCAGTACTTC CSVDAGRGSYEQYF TRBJ2-7 . TRBV29-1 few
TGTGCCAGCAGCCAAGATACACCGGGACGGGTTGGGACCCAAGAGACCCAGTACTTC CASSQDTPGRVGTQETQYF TRBJ2-5 . TRBV3-1 .
TGCAGCGTTGAAGACCGACACTACGAGCAGTACTTC CSVEDRHYEQYF TRBJ2-7 . TRBV29-1 .
TGTGCCAGCAGCTTAAGGGAAGGGAACACTGAAGCTTTCTTT CASSLREGNTEAFF TRBJ1-1 . TRBV7-2 few
TGTGCCAGCAGTACCAGGGGTTGGAGGGATCAGCCCCAGCATTTT CASSTRGWRDQPQHF TRBJ1-5 . TRBV28 few
TGCAGCGCCACCGCCCCCCACGAGCAGTACTTC CSATAPHEQYF TRBJ2-7 . TRBV29-1 few
TGTGCCACCAGGTCGGGGGAATACACTGAAGCTTTCTTT CATRSGEYTEAFF TRBJ1-1 . TRBV10-3 few
TGTGCCTGGAGTGACGCTCCAGGCTATAATGAAAAACTGTTTTTT CAWSDAPGYNEKLFF TRBJ1-4 . TRBV30 few
TGTGCCAGCAGCGTGGGGCGGACCACAGATGCGCAGTATTTT CASSVGRTTDAQYF TRBJ2-3 . TRBV9 few
TGCAGTGCTAGAGATCTAAGTTTTCGGGAGACCCAGTACTTC CSARDLSFRETQYF TRBJ2-5 . TRBV20-1 .
TGTGCCAGCAGTTTAGCCCTAGCGGCCTCCGAGCAGTACTTC CASSLALAASEQYF TRBJ2-7 TRBD2 TRBV12-3/TRBV12-4 few
TGTGCCAGCAGCCCAGAGGTCGGAGAGCAGTACTTC CASSPEVGEQYF TRBJ2-7 . TRBV6-1 .
TGTGCCAGCATCGATGGTTCGGGTTTGGGCAGGGAGATAATTAACTATGGCTACACCTTC CASIDGSGLGREIINYGYTF TRBJ1-2 . TRBV28 .
TGTGCCAGCAGCGCTGGGACAGGGGGCCACGAGCAGTACTTC CASSAGTGGHEQYF TRBJ2-7 TRBD1 TRBV7-9 many
TGCAGCGCAGAGCCGGGACTAGCGGACAATGAGCAGTTCTTC CSAEPGLADNEQFF TRBJ2-1 TRBD2 TRBV29-1 .
TGCGCCAGCAGCCACCAACCTCAGGGTGGGGATGGCTACACCTTC CASSHQPQGGDGYTF TRBJ1-2 . TRBV4-1 few
TGCAGTGCTATAGCGGGAGGTCCCCACGAGCAGTACTTC CSAIAGGPHEQYF TRBJ2-7 TRBD2 TRBV20-1 few
TGTGCCACCAGTAAGAGGGCCCACACAGATACGCAGTATTTT CATSKRAHTDTQYF TRBJ2-3 . TRBV24-1 .
TGTGCCAGCAGGGCAAATCCGACACAAGAGACCCAGTACTTC CASRANPTQETQYF TRBJ2-5 . TRBV27 .
TGTGCCAGCAGCTACGGACAGGGTTTACGTGATACGCAGTATTTT CASSYGQGLRDTQYF TRBJ2-3 TRBD1 TRBV7-3 .
TGTGCCAGCAGTTCACTCCGACAGGGGACGAACACTGAAGCTTTCTTT CASSSLRQGTNTEAFF TRBJ1-1 TRBD1 TRBV6-6 few
TGCAGTGCTAGAGCTTTGATCGCGGGCTACACCTTC CSARALIAGYTF TRBJ1-2 . TRBV20-1 .
TGTGCCAGCAGCTCCCAGGGTAAGATCGAGCAGTACTTC CASSSQGKIEQYF TRBJ2-7 . TRBV7-9 few
TGTGCCAGCAGCTTAGTTACTAGCGGGAGGGAAGAGCAGTACTTC CASSLVTSGREEQYF TRBJ2-5 TRBD2 TRBV7-9 .
TGTGCCAGCAGTGTAGGGCGAGGGGCCAACACCGGGGAGCTGTTTTTT CASSVGRGANTGELFF TRBJ2-2 . TRBV2 once
TGTGCCAGCAGTACCGGGACAGGGGGACAGCCCCAGCATTTT CASSTGTGGQPQHF TRBJ1-5 TRBD1 TRBV12-3/TRBV12-4 few
TGTGCCAGCAGCCCAGGGGGACTAGCGGACTACAATGAGCAGTTCTTC CASSPGGLADYNEQFF TRBJ2-1 TRBD2 TRBV7-9 few